This T cell receptor beta chain was identified in a study of shared clonotypes between healthy human individuals. Study outcomes and limitations: It was observed that approximately 5% of naive CD4 clonotypes were shared across several donors.

Details on this clone: Its target is unknown.

Per the original data handling: ImmunoSEQ only sent back junction sequences with no quality scores, so filtering was done differently. Clones were read by immunoSEQ multiplex PCR, and TCRdb kept only the in-frame ones, dropping some. Clone size and V and J calls were adopted from that table, with D and trimming inferred from the DNA. The sample lists nearly 750,000 clones, 55% to 80% seen once, with over 1.5% in the top ten. The origin of this receptor is a woman aged 25 to 39 in good health. The source material was memory CD4+ T cells sorted from blood. Documented subset: CD45RA-negative fraction.

DNA for the CDR3: TGTGCCAGCAGCCCCAAGGGGGGTTTCGCGGGCTACTACAATGAGCAGTTCTTC. Its translation: CASSPKGGFAGYYNEQFF. The chain carries TRBV7-9 and TRBJ2-1; D possibly uses TRBD1 or TRBD2 (6 bases each). The V gene lost 5 bases and the J gene lost 3 bases, with 23 bases spanning the gap. CDR1 is SEHNR and CDR2 is FQNEAQ in the germline V gene (reference sequence). The CDR3 has 18 amino acids.